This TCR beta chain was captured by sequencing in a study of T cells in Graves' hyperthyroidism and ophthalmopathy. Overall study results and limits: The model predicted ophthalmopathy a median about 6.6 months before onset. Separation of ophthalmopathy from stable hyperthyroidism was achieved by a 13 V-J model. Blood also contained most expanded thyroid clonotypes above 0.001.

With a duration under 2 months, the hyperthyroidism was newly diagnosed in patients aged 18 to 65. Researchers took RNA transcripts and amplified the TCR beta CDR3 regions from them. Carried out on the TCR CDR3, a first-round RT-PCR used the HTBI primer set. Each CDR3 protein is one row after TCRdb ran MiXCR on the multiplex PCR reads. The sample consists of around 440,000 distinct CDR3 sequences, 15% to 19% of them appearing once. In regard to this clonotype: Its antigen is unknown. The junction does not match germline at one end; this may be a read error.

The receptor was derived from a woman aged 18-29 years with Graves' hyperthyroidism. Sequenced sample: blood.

The chain's CDR3 is CASSSSGGALGEQFF. The CDR3 nucleotides read TGTGCTAGCAGCTCTAGCGGGGGGGCCCTTGGTGAGCAGTTCTTC. The J gene is TRBJ2-1, the V gene TRBV7-7; 12 bases fit TRBD2. This CDR3 is 15 amino acids long. CDR1 and CDR2 from the germline V gene are SSHAT and FNYEAQ (reference sequence).